This is a list of T cell receptor beta chains from one sample in a study of early T cells in non-severe SARS-CoV-2 infection. TCRdb redid the calling of the 5' RACE reads with MiXCR, one entry per CDR3 protein. The sample includes some 62,000 distinct CDR3 sequences, approximately 8.8% of them seen just once. Sample: whole blood, taken at baseline. The receptors come from an adult who was a healthcare worker with PCR-confirmed SARS-CoV-2 infection or an uninfected control (not recorded which). Both conserved end residues are part of each CDR3. The D gene is left open where the match is weak. Size tells how often a clone was seen (once, few, many) or the class of an expanded clone, and some rows leave it out.

d_gene	v_gene	abundance	j_gene	CDR3nt	CDR3aa
-	TRBV20-1	-	TRBJ2-4	TGCAGTGCTGGGCCCATTCAGTACTTC	CSAGPIQYF
-	TRBV6-6	-	TRBJ2-7	TGTGCCAGCAGTTCCCCCTTTGGGCCCTACGAGCAGTACTTC	CASSSPFGPYEQYF
-	TRBV29-1	many	TRBJ2-2	TGCAGCGTTAGGACCCTTGGGGGGTCCGGGGAGCTGTTTTTT	CSVRTLGGSGELFF
-	TRBV18	-	TRBJ1-5	TGTGCCAGCTCACCCATAGGGGGGGACCAGCCCCAGCATTTT	CASSPIGGDQPQHF
-	TRBV29-1	many	TRBJ2-1	TGCAGCGTTGAAGGGGACGGGAGCAATGAGCAGTTCTTC	CSVEGDGSNEQFF
-	TRBV15	-	TRBJ1-1	TGTGCCACCAGCAGAGATTGGGGGTTCTTAGTAACTGAAGCTTTCTTT	CATSRDWGFLVTEAFF
TRBD2	TRBV20-1	few	TRBJ2-7	TGCAGTGCCCGGACTAGCGGGAGGGCCAATTACTACGAGCAGTACTTC	CSARTSGRANYYEQYF
-	TRBV6-2/TRBV6-3	-	TRBJ2-2	TGTGCCAGCAGTCCACAGGGATTGGGCGGGGAGCTGTTTTTT	CASSPQGLGGELFF
-	TRBV7-2	-	TRBJ2-5	TGTGCCAGCAGCTTACAGGGAAGAGGGCAAGAGACCCAGTACTTC	CASSLQGRGQETQYF
TRBD2	TRBV2	few	TRBJ2-1	TGTGCCAGCGCAGGCCCTAGCGGGATAGGTGAGCAGTTCTTC	CASAGPSGIGEQFF
TRBD1	TRBV11-2	many	TRBJ2-7	TGTGCCAGCAGCTCCGAAATGGACAGGGTCCACTACGAGCAGTACTTC	CASSSEMDRVHYEQYF
-	TRBV7-8	-	TRBJ2-7	TGTGCCAGCAGCTTGGGACCTCAAGCCTACGAGCAGTACTTC	CASSLGPQAYEQYF
-	TRBV11-2	few	TRBJ2-1	TGTGCCAGCAGCTTAGTTGGTGTAGGACCCCAACTCTACAATGAGCAGTTCTTC	CASSLVGVGPQLYNEQFF
TRBD2	TRBV5-5	-	TRBJ2-1	TGTGCCAGCAGCTTGGCGGTAGCGGGAATCGCCCCAAGCTCCTACAATGAGCAGTTCTTC	CASSLAVAGIAPSSYNEQFF
TRBD2	TRBV24-1	-	TRBJ2-2	TGTGCCACCAGTGATTTAGGAGCGGGAGGCACCGGGGAGCTGTTTTTT	CATSDLGAGGTGELFF
-	TRBV4-3	-	TRBJ1-6	TGCGCCAGCAGCCAAGAACGTCAGGCCAACATAAATAATTCACCCCTCCACTTT	CASSQERQANINNSPLHF
-	TRBV5-4	few	TRBJ2-4	TGTGCCAGCAGCGTCTCCGGGACCATCCGAAACATTCAGTACTTC	CASSVSGTIRNIQYF
-	TRBV20-1	-	TRBJ2-3	TGCAGTGCTAGGAGACTAGATACGCAGTATTTT	CSARRLDTQYF
-	TRBV15	few	TRBJ1-1	TGTGCCACCAGGCACATCGATACAAGGGATTGGGCTGAAGCTTTCTTT	CATRHIDTRDWAEAFF
-	TRBV3-1	-	TRBJ1-1	TGTGCCAGCAGCCCTAGCCCATATGAAGCTTTCTTT	CASSPSPYEAFF
TRBD2	TRBV6-5	few	TRBJ2-7	TGTGCCAGCAGTGAGACTAGCGGGAGGGCCGACGAGCAGTACTTC	CASSETSGRADEQYF
TRBD2	TRBV3-1	-	TRBJ2-5	TGTGCCAGCAGCCAAGATCCGGCGGGAGGAGGGGAGACCCAGTACTTC	CASSQDPAGGGETQYF
-	TRBV27	few	TRBJ2-6	TGTGCCAGCAGTTTGTCCCGGCCCCTCGGGGCCAACGTCCTGACTTTC	CASSLSRPLGANVLTF
TRBD2	TRBV7-9	many	TRBJ2-7	TGTGCCAGCAGCTCCCCTAGCGGGATAGTCGCCCACGAGCAGTACTTC	CASSSPSGIVAHEQYF
TRBD1	TRBV2	few	TRBJ1-1	TGTGCCAGCAGTCAGGGACAGGGGATCACTGAAGTTTTCTTT	CASSQGQGITEVFF
-	TRBV5-1	many	TRBJ1-1	TGCGCCAGCAGCTCTACGGCGTTCGATGAAGCTTTCTTT	CASSSTAFDEAFF
-	TRBV18	-	TRBJ1-3	TGTGCCAGCTCCCCTAGACAGTTGAGCTCTGGAAACACCATATATTTT	CASSPRQLSSGNTIYF
-	TRBV5-1	few	TRBJ1-1	TGCGCCAGCAGCCCGCGGGATATGAACACTGAAGCTTTCTTT	CASSPRDMNTEAFF
-	TRBV6-1	many	TRBJ1-1	TGTGCCAGCGGATGGGGCACTGAAGCTTTCTTT	CASGWGTEAFF
-	TRBV9	many	TRBJ1-3	TGTGCCAGCAGCCCCCGACAGACTGGAAACACCATATATTTT	CASSPRQTGNTIYF
-	TRBV12-3/TRBV12-4	many	TRBJ1-3	TGTGCCAGCAGTGACAGGTTTTACTCTGGAAACACCATATATTTT	CASSDRFYSGNTIYF
-	TRBV18	few	TRBJ1-5	TGTGCCAGCTCACCCACCGGGGGGACCCAGCATTTT	CASSPTGGTQHF
-	TRBV5-1	many	TRBJ1-1	TGCGCCAGCAGCTTGGTCCGGGGAGACACTGAAGCTTTCTTT	CASSLVRGDTEAFF
-	TRBV7-8	-	TRBJ2-6	TGTGCCAGCAGCTTCCCTTGGTCTGGGGCCAACGTCCTGACTTTC	CASSFPWSGANVLTF
TRBD1	TRBV25-1	many	TRBJ2-6	TGTGCCAGCACCCCGGGACAGGGCCTCTCTGGGGCCAACGTCCTGACTTTC	CASTPGQGLSGANVLTF
-	TRBV7-2	-	TRBJ2-3	TGTGCCAGCAGCTTATCAGATACGCAGTATTTT	CASSLSDTQYF
TRBD1	TRBV25-1	-	TRBJ1-5	TGTGCCAGCAGTGAACTCAGGGGGGACAATCAGCCCCAGCATTTT	CASSELRGDNQPQHF
-	TRBV28	few	TRBJ1-4	TGTGCCAGCAGCCTAGCAGGGCCCGCAACTAATGAAAAACTGTTTTTT	CASSLAGPATNEKLFF
-	TRBV7-9	few	TRBJ2-2	TGTGCCAGCAGCGGCGGGACAGTGAACACCGGGGAGCTGTTTTTT	CASSGGTVNTGELFF
-	TRBV5-1	-	TRBJ2-2	TGCGCCAGCACCCCCCAGATCACGGGCGGGGAGCTGTTTTTT	CASTPQITGGELFF
-	TRBV11-3	-	TRBJ2-1	TGTGCCAGCAGCTCCGAGCAGTTCTTC	CASSSEQFF
TRBD2	TRBV5-6	-	TRBJ2-5	TGTGCCAGCAGCTTGTCTAGCGGAGGGTACCAAGAGACCCAGTACTTC	CASSLSSGGYQETQYF
TRBD1	TRBV5-4	-	TRBJ1-1	TGTGCCAGCAGCTACACCGGGACAGGGGTTCCTGAAGCTTTCTTT	CASSYTGTGVPEAFF
-	TRBV20-1	-	TRBJ2-7	TGCAGTGCTAGAGATTATTACGAGCAGTACTTC	CSARDYYEQYF
-	TRBV6-2/TRBV6-3	-	TRBJ2-1	TGTGCCAGCGGGACTTATGGGGTAAGCGACAATGAGCAGTTCTTC	CASGTYGVSDNEQFF
-	TRBV28	few	TRBJ2-3	TGTGCCAGCAGTCCCTCAGGGGGGATGTCGGATACGCAGTATTTT	CASSPSGGMSDTQYF
TRBD2	TRBV18	few	TRBJ2-1	TGTGCCAGCGCGGGACTAGCGGGAGTTGAGCAGTTCTTC	CASAGLAGVEQFF
TRBD1	TRBV20-1	many	TRBJ2-1	TGCAGTGCCCCCAAGACAGGGAAAAATGAGCAGTTCTTC	CSAPKTGKNEQFF